This TCR beta chain was retrieved from a study of Ad26.COV2.S vaccination and SARS-CoV-2 variants. Clones were read by immunoSEQ multiplex PCR, and TCRdb kept only the in-frame ones, dropping some. Altogether about 320,000 clones are present, 86% being singletons, with the ten largest covering 1.5% to 2.5%. The J segment lost 4 bases and the V segment lost 10 bases, leaving 12 bases of the junction unmatched. In germline, CDR1 is SEHNR, CDR2 FQNEAQ (reference sequence). The CDR3 spans 15 residues. As for treatment: around 19 received Ad26.COV2.S at low or high dose, single or two shots; about 5 received placebo; per-sample allocation not given. Specimen acquisition occurred on day 63 following the initial vaccine or placebo injection.

The source is a person aged 18-65 years who received the Ad26.COV2.S COVID-19 vaccine or a placebo. The V gene is TRBV7-9, the J gene TRBJ2-2, with 7 bases lining up with TRBD1. Sample: peripheral blood, taken in a trial of Ad26.COV2.S vaccine versus placebo. The CDR3 coding sequence is TGTGCCAATCGACAGGGCGGCATGACCACCGGGGAGCTGTTTTTT. The encoded protein is CANRQGGMTTGELFF.